The clone carrying this T cell receptor beta chain has ten or more counts. Antigen specificity is unknown. Trimming shortened V by 8 bases and J by 0 bases, and 11 bases separated the two germline ends. Germline CDR1 is MNHEY and CDR2 is SMNVEV (reference sequence). This CDR3 comprises 14 residues. Authors of the study amplified TCR beta CDR3 regions from RNA transcripts. The HTBI set primed first-round TCR CDR3 RT-PCR. TCRdb re-called the multiplex PCR reads with MiXCR, one entry per CDR3 protein. Among roughly 700,000 distinct CDR3 sequences, about 14% were seen once, and the ten largest hold about 10%. This specimen belongs to a study of T cells in Graves' hyperthyroidism and ophthalmopathy. Patients aged 18 to 65 had newly diagnosed hyperthyroidism of under 2 months' duration. Uncontrolled infection, other autoimmune disease, pregnancy or lactation excluded patients. For the diagnoses, clinical symptoms, serum thyroxine and TRAb, thyroid ultrasound and orbital computed tomography were used.

Findings of the study overall: Ophthalmopathy and stable hyperthyroidism were told apart by a 13 V-J model.

The rearrangement joins TRBV27 to TRBJ1-5; D remains unclear. What was sequenced was blood. The receptor was isolated from a woman younger than 35 with Graves' hyperthyroidism. Here the CDR3 DNA reads TGTGCCAGCCGACCGGAGTATAGCAATCAGCCCCAGCATTTT. Encoded protein: CASRPEYSNQPQHF.